This record looks at one TCR beta chain sequence and its context. Its antigen is undetermined. This record belongs to a study of radiotherapy plus CTLA-4 blockade in lung cancer. The germline CDR1 and CDR2 sequences are SGHAT and FQNNGV. The V and J ends lost 0 bases and 5 bases, in that order; junction bases with no gene match: 9. The CDR3 has 16 residues. Focal radiation with ipilimumab CTLA-4 blockade was given to patients with chemo-refractory metastatic non-small-cell lung cancer. Sequenced by immunoSEQ multiplex PCR; TCRdb stores in-frame clones only, minus some. The table has roughly 100,000 clones, roughly 80% seen once. The study's findings and limits: In blood, tumor-derived TCR clones expanded after radiotherapy plus ipilimumab. Response, reportedly, was best predicted by interferon-beta along with early blood T cell clone dynamics.

The rearrangement uses TRBV11-2 and TRBJ1-2; 7 nucleotides line up with TRBD1. The TCR comes from a human donor with non-small cell lung cancer that progressed on radiotherapy plus ipilimumab. Specimen: peripheral blood, collected from a patient treated with radiotherapy plus ipilimumab. The CDR3 sequence is CASSLDRWQGGYGYTF. The CDR3 nucleotides read TGTGCCAGCAGCTTAGATCGTTGGCAGGGGGGTTATGGCTACACCTTC. The full variable domain, its missing parts supplied by reference TRBV11-2 and TRBJ1-2, is EAGVAQSPRYKIIEKRQSVAFWCNPISGHATLYWYQQILGQGPKLLIQFQNNGVVDDSQLPKDRFSAERLKGVDSTLKIQPAKLEDSAVYLCASSLDRWQGGYGYTFGSGTRLTVV.